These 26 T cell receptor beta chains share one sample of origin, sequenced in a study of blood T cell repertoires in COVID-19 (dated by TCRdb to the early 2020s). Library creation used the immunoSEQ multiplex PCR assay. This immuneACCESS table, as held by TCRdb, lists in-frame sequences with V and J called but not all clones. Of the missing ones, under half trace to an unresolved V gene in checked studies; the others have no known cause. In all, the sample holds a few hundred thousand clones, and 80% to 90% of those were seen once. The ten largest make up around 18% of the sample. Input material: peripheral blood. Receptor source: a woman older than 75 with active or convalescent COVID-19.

The CDR3 sequence: CASSPVRGGGYEQYF. The CDR3 bases are TGTGCCAGCAGCCCGGTCCGGGGGGGTGGCTACGAGCAGTACTTC. This chain joins TRBV16 and TRBJ2-7, with TRBD2 matching over 8 bases. Germline values: CDR1 KGHSY, CDR2 FQNENV. V gave up 4 bases and J gave up 3 bases; unmatched junction bases: 8. This CDR3 is built from 15 residues.

The CDR3 sequence is CASSPQGSAFPGELFF. The CDR3 region has the DNA TGTGCCAGCAGCCCCCAGGGTTCAGCTTTCCCCGGGGAGCTGTTTTTT. The chain combines TRBV3-1 (or the pseudogene TRBV3-2) with TRBJ2-2, with a possible D match to TRBD1 (5 bases). The V gene's germline CDR1 is LGHDT and CDR2 YNNKEL (reference sequence). Trimming pared 4 bases from V and 6 bases from J, leaving 18 bases between. The CDR3 extends over 16 amino acids.

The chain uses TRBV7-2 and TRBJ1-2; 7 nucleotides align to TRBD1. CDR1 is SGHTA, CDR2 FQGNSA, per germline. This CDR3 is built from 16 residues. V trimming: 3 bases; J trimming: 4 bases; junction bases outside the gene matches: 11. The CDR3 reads CASSLNAGTASYGYTF. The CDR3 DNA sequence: TGTGCCAGCAGCTTGAATGCCGGGACAGCCTCCTATGGCTACACCTTC.

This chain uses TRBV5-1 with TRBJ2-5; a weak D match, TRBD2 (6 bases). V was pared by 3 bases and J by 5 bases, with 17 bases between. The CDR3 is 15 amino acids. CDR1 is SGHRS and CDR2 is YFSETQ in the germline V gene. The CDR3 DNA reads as TGCGCCAGCAGCTCCGGTGGGGGAGGAGGGGAGACCCAGTACTTC. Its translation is CASSSGGGGGETQYF. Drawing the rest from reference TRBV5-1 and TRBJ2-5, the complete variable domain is KAGVTQTPRYLIKTRGQQVTLSCSPISGHRSVSWYQQTPGQGLQFLFEYFSETQRNKGNFPGRFSGRQFSNSRSEMNVSTLELGDSALYLCASSSGGGGGETQYFGPGTRLLVL.

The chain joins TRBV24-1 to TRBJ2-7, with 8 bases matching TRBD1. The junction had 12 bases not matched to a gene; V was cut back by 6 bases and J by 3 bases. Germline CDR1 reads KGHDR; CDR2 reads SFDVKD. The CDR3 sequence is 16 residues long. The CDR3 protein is CATSPGHRTGNYEQYF. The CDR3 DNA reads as TGTGCCACCAGTCCTGGTCATAGGACAGGGAACTACGAGCAGTACTTC.

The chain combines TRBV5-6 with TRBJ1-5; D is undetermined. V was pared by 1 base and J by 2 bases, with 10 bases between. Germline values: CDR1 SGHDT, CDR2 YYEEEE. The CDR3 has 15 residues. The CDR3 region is CASSLWARRNQPQHF. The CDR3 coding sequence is TGTGCCAGCAGCTTGTGGGCCAGACGCAATCAGCCCCAGCATTTT.

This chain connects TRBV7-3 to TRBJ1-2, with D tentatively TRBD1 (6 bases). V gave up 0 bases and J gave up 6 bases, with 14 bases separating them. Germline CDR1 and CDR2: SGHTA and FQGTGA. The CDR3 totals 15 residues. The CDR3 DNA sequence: TGTGCCAGCAGCTTAACAGGGGGACCTAGTGATGGCTACACCTTC. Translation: CASSLTGGPSDGYTF.

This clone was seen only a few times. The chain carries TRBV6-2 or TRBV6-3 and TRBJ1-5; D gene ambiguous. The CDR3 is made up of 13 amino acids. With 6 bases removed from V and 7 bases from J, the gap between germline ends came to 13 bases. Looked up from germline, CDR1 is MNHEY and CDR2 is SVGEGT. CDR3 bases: TGTGCCAGCAGCGACGGAGGCAGACAGCCCCAGCATTTT. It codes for CASSDGGRQPQHF.

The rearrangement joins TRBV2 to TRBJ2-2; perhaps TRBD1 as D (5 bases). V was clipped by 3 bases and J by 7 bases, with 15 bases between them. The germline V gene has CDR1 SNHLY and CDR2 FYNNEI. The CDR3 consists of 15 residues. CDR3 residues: CASSEKSRVGGELFF. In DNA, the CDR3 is TGTGCCAGCAGTGAGAAATCCAGGGTGGGCGGGGAGCTGTTTTTT.

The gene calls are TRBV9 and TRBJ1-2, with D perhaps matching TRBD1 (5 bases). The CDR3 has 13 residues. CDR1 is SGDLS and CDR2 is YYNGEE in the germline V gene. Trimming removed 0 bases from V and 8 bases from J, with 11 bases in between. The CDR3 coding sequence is TGTGCCAGCAGCGTAGGGTCAGGGTACGGCTACACCTTC. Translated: CASSVGSGYGYTF.

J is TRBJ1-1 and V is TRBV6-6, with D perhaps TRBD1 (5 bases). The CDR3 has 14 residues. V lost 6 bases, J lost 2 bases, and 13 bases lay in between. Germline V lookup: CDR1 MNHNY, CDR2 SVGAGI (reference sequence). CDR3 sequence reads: CASRGDRANTEAFF. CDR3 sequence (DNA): TGTGCCAGCAGGGGCGACAGAGCTAACACTGAAGCTTTCTTT.

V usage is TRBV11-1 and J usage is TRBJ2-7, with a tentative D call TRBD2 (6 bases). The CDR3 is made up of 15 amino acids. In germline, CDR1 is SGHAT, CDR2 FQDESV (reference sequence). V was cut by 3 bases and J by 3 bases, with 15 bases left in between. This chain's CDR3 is CASSLPGTGLYEQYF. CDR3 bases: TGTGCCAGCAGCTTGCCCGGGACGGGACTCTACGAGCAGTACTTC.

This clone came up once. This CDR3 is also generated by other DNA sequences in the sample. The CDR3 is CASSLGRGEQFF. CDR3 DNA: TGTGCCAGCAGCTTAGGGCGGGGTGAGCAGTTCTTC. The chain carries TRBV7-2 and TRBJ2-1; D might be TRBD2 (6 bases). The CDR3 runs to 12 residues. The germline gives CDR1 SGHTA, CDR2 FQGNSA. Trimming cost V 1 base and J 9 bases, with 7 bases left between them.

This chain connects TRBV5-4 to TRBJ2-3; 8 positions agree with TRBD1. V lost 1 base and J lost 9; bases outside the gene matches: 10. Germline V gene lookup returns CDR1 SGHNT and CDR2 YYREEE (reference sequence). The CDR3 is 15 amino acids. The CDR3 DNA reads TGTGCCAGCAGCTTGTCAGGACAGGGAGTTGACACGCAGTATTTT. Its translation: CASSLSGQGVDTQYF.

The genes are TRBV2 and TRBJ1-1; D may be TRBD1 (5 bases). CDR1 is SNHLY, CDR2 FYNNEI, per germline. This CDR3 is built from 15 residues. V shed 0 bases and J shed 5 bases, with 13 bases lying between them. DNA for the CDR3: TGTGCCAGCAGTGAAGCCCCTCTGGGGGGGACTGAAGCTTTCTTT. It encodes CASSEAPLGGTEAFF.

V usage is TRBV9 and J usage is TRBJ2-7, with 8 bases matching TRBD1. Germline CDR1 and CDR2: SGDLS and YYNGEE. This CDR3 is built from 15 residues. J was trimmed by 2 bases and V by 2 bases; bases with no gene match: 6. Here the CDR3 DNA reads TGTGCCAGCAGCGTGCAGGGGGCGCAGGCCTACGAGCAGTACTTC. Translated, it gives CASSVQGAQAYEQYF.

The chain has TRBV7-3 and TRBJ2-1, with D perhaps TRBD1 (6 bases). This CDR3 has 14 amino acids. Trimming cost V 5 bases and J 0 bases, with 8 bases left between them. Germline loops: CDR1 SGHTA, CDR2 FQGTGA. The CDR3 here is CASSKGGSYNEQFF. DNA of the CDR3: TGTGCCAGCAGCAAAGGGGGCTCCTACAATGAGCAGTTCTTC.

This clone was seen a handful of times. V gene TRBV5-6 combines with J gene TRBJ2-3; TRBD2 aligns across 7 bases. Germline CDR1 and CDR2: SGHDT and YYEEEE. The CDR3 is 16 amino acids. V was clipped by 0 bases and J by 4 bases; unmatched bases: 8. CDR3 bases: TGTGCCAGCAGCTTGGACGGGGGGAGCATCGCAGATACGCAGTATTTT. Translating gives CASSLDGGSIADTQYF. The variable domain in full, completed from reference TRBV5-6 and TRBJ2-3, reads DAGVTQSPTHLIKTRGQQVTLRCSPKSGHDTVSWYQQALGQGPQFIFQYYEEEERQRGNFPDRFSGHQFPNYSSELNVNALLLGDSALYLCASSLDGGSIADTQYFGPGTRLTVL.

CDR3 amino acids: CAISEPRVGGETQYF. The CDR3 DNA follows: TGTGCCATCAGTGAGCCCCGGGTGGGGGGAGAGACCCAGTACTTC. This chain connects TRBV10-3 to TRBJ2-5, with D maybe TRBD2 (6 bases). The length of the CDR3 is 15 residues. CDR1 is ENHRY and CDR2 is SYGVKD in the germline V gene. The V end was cut by 2 bases, the J end by 4 bases, with 14 bases between.

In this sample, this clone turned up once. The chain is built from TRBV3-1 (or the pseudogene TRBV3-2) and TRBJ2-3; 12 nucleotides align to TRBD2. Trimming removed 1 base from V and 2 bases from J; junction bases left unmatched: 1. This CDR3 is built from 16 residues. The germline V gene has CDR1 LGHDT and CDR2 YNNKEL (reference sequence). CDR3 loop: CASSQGLAGVTDTQYF. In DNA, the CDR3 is TGTGCCAGCAGCCAAGGACTAGCGGGGGTCACAGATACGCAGTATTTT.

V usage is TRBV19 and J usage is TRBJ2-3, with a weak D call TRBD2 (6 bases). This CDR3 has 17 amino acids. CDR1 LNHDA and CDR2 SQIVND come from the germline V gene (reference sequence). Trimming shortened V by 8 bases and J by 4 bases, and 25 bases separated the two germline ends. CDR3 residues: CASGDRRDGSIADTQYF. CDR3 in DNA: TGTGCCAGTGGGGATCGGCGGGATGGTTCGATAGCAGATACGCAGTATTTT.

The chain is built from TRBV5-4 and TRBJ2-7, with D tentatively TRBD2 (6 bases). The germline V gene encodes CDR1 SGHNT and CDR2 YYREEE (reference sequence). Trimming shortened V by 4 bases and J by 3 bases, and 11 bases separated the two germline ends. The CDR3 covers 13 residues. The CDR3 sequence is CASSGGNNYEQYF. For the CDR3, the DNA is TGTGCCAGCAGCGGGGGGAACAACTACGAGCAGTACTTC.

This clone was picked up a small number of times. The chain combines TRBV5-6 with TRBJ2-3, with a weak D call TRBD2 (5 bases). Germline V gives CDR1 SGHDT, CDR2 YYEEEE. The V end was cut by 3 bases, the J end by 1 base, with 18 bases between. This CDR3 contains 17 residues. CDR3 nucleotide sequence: TGTGCCAGCAGCTCATACCCCAGCAGCGGAGGCACAGATACGCAGTATTTT. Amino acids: CASSSYPSSGGTDTQYF.

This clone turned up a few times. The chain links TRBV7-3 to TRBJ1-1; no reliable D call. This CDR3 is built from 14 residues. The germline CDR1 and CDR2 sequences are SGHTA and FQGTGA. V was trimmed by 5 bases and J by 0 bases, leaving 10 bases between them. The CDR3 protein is CASSLNSMNTEAFF. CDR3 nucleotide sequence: TGTGCCAGCAGCCTTAACTCCATGAACACTGAAGCTTTCTTT.

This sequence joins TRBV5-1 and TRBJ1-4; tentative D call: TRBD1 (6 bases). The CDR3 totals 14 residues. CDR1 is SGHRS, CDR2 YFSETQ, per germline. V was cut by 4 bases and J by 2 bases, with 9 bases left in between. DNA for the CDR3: TGCGCCAGCAGCGTCGGACAGACTAATGAAAAACTGTTTTTT. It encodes CASSVGQTNEKLFF. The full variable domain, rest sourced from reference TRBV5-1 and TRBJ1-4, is KAGVTQTPRYLIKTRGQQVTLSCSPISGHRSVSWYQQTPGQGLQFLFEYFSETQRNKGNFPGRFSGRQFSNSRSEMNVSTLELGDSALYLCASSVGQTNEKLFFGSGTQLSVL.

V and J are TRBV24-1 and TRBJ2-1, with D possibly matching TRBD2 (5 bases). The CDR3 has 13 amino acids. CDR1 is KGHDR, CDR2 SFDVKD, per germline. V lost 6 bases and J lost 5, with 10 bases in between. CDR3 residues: CATSQDWNNEQFF. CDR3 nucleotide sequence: TGTGCCACCAGTCAGGACTGGAACAATGAGCAGTTCTTC.